The subject of this entry is one TCR beta chain. Its specificity is unknown. The source of the sample is a study of blood T cells in healthy people across ages. Overall study results and limits: In the absence of known donor CMV status, changes in expanded clonotypes were possibly confounded.

Using a J-beta primer mix together with a sample-barcoded 5' primer, a second PCR was run for 7 to 11 cycles. One entry per CDR3 protein, called by TCRdb with MiXCR from the 5' RACE reads. The table records 1,300,000 or so distinct CDR3 sequences, roughly 59% of them present only once. The source is a man aged 18-30 years in good health. The specimen sequenced was blood.

DNA for the CDR3: TGCGCCAGCAGCCAAGTAAACCAACAGCCGAACACTGAAGCTTTCTTT. Translating gives CASSQVNQQPNTEAFF. The chain carries TRBV4-1 and TRBJ1-1; unclear D gene. V was trimmed by 1 base and J by 1 base, leaving 13 bases between them. Germline V gene lookup returns CDR1 MGHRA and CDR2 YSYEKL. The CDR3 loop spans 16 amino acids.